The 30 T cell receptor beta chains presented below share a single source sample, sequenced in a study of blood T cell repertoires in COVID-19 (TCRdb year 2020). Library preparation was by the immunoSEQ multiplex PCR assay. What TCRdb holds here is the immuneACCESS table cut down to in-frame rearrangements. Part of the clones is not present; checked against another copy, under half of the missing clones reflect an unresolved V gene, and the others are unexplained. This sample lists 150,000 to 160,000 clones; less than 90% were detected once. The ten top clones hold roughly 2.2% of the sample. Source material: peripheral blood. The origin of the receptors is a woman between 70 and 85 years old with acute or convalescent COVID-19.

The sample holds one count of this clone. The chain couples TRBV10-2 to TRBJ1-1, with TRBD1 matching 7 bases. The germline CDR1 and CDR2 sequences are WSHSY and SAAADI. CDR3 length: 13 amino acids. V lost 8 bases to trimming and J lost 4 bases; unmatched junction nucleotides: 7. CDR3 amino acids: CASSLQGPTEAFF. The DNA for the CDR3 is TGCGCCAGCTCATTACAGGGGCCCACTGAAGCTTTCTTT.

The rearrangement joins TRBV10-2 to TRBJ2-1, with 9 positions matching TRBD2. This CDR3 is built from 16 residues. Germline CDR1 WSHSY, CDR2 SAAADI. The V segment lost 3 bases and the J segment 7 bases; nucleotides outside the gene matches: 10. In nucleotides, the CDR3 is TGCGCCAGCAGTGACGTTGGCGGGGGGGCGAGAAATGAGCAGTTCTTC. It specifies CASSDVGGGARNEQFF.

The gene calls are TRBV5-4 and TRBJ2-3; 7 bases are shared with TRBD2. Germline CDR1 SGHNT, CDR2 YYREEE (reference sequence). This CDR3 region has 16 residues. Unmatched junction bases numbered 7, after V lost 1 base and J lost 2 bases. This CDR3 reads CASSLIGTTNTDTQYF. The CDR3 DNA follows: TGTGCCAGCAGCTTGATCGGGACTACCAACACAGATACGCAGTATTTT. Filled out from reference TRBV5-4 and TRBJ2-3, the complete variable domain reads ETGVTQSPTHLIKTRGQQVTLRCSSQSGHNTVSWYQQALGQGPQFIFQYYREEENGRGNFPPRFSGLQFPNYSSELNVNALELDDSALYLCASSLIGTTNTDTQYFGPGTRLTVL.

CDR3 protein: CASSGHGARAEAFF. The CDR3 DNA sequence: TGTGCCAGTAGTGGCCATGGGGCCAGGGCCGAAGCTTTCTTT. The rearrangement uses TRBV19 and TRBJ1-1, with D maybe TRBD1 (5 bases). The CDR3 has 14 amino acids. Germline values: CDR1 LNHDA, CDR2 SQIVND (reference sequence). Trimming cost V 5 bases and J 8 bases, with 18 bases left between them.

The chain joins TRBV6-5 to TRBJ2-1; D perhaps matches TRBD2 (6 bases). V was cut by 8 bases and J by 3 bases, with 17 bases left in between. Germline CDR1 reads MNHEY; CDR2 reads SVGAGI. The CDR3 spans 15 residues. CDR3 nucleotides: TGTGCCAGCTTCTCTCCTAACGGGGGCTACAATGAGCAGTTCTTC. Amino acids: CASFSPNGGYNEQFF.

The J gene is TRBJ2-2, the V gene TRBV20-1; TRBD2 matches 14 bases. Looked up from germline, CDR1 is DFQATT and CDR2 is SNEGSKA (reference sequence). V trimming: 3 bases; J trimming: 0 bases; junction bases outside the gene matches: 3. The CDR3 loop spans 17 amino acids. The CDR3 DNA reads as TGCAGTGCTAGTGGGACTAGCGGGGGAGCGAACACCGGGGAGCTGTTTTTT. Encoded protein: CSASGTSGGANTGELFF.

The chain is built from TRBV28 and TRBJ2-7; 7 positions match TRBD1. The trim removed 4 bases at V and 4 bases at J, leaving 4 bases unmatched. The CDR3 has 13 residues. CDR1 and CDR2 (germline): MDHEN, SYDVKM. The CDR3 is CASSSQGTYEQYV. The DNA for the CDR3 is TGTGCCAGCAGTTCACAGGGGACATACGAGCAGTACGTC.

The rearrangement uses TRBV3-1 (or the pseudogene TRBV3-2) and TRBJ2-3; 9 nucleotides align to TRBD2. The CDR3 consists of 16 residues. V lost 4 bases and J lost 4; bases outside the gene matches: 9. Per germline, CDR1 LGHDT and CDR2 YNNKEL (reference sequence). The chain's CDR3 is CASSRRGGLASDTQYF. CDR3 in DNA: TGTGCCAGCAGCCGAAGGGGGGGACTAGCTTCAGATACGCAGTATTTT.

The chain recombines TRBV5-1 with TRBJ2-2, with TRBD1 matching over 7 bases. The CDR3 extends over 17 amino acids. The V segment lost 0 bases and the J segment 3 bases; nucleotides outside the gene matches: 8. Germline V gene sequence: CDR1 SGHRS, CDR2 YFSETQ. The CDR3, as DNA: TGCGCCAGCAGCTTGGACGTCCGGACAGGCGACACCGGGGAGCTGTTTTTT. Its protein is CASSLDVRTGDTGELFF.

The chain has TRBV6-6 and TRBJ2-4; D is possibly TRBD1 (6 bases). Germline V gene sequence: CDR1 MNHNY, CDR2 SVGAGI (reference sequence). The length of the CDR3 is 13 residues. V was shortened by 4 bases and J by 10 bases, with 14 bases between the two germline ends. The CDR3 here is CASSFAGVGIQYF. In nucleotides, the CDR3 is TGTGCCAGCAGTTTTGCAGGGGTCGGGATTCAGTACTTC.

CDR3 sequence: CASSSGLPLSETQYF. The DNA of the CDR3 is TGCGCCAGCAGCTCGGGACTACCGTTGTCGGAGACCCAGTACTTC. The gene calls are TRBV5-1 and TRBJ2-5; 7 bases are a match to TRBD2. This CDR3 has 15 amino acids. The V gene end was trimmed by 3 bases and the J gene end by 5 bases; junction bases not matched to a gene: 10. The germline CDR1 and CDR2 sequences are SGHRS and YFSETQ.

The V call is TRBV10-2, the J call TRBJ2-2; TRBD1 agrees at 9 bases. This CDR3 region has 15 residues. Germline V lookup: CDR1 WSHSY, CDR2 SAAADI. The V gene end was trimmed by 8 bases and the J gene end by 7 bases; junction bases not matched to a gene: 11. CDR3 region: CASAKQGAPGGELFF. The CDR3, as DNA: TGCGCCAGCGCGAAACAGGGGGCGCCCGGCGGGGAGCTGTTTTTT.

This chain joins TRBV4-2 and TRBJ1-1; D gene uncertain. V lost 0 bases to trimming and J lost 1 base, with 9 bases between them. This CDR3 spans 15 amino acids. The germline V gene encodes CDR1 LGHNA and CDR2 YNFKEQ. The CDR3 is CASSQEGGRNTEAFF. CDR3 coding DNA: TGTGCCAGCAGCCAAGAAGGAGGCCGGAACACTGAAGCTTTCTTT.

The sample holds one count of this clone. CDR3 in amino acids: CATSDLWDRVNTEAFF. The CDR3 DNA sequence: TGTGCCACCAGTGATTTGTGGGACAGGGTGAACACTGAAGCTTTCTTT. The chain joins TRBV24-1 to TRBJ1-1; the match to TRBD1 covers 9 bases. Germline V gene lookup returns CDR1 KGHDR and CDR2 SFDVKD. With 0 bases clipped from V and 0 bases from J, the junction kept 1 base outside the gene matches. There are 16 residues in the CDR3.

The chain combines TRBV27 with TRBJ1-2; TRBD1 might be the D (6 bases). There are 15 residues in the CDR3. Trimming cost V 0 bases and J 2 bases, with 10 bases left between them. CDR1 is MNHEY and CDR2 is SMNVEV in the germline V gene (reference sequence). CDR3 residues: CASSLSAGDNYGYTF. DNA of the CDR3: TGTGCCAGCAGTTTATCGGCAGGGGACAACTATGGCTACACCTTC.

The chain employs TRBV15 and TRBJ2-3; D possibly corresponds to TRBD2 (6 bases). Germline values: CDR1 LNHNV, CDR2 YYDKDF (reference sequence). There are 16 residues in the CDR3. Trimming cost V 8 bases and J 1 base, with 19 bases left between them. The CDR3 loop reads CATQSRWDLRTDTQYF. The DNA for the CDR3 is TGTGCCACCCAGTCCCGCTGGGACTTACGCACAGATACGCAGTATTTT.

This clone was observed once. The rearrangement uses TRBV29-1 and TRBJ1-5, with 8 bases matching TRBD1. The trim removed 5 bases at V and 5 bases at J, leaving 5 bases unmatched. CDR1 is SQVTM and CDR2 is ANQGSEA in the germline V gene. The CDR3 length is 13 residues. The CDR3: CSVSMTGDQPQHF. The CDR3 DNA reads TGCAGCGTTAGTATGACAGGGGATCAGCCCCAGCATTTT. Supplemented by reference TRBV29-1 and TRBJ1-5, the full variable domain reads SAVISQKPSRDICQRGTSLTIQCQVDSQVTMMFWYRQQPGQSLTLIATANQGSEATYESGFVIDKFPISRPNLTFSTLTVSNMSPEDSSIYLCSVSMTGDQPQHFGDGTRLSIL.

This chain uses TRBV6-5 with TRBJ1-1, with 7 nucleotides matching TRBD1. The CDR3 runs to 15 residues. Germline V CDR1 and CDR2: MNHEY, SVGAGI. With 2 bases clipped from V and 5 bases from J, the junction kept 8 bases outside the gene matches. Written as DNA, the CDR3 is TGTGCCAGCAGTTACAAAGGGGGCGCCGTGACTGAAGCTTTCTTT. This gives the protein CASSYKGGAVTEAFF.

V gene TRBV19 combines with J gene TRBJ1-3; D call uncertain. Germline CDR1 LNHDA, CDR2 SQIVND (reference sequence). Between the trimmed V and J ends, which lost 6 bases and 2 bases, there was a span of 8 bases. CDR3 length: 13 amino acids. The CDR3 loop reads CASSGSPGNTIYF. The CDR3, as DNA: TGTGCCAGTAGCGGGAGTCCTGGAAACACCATATATTTT. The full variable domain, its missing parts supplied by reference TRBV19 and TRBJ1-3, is DGGITQSPKYLFRKEGQNVTLSCEQNLNHDAMYWYRQDPGQGLRLIYYSQIVNDFQKGDIAEGYSVSREKKESFPLTVTSAQKNPTAFYLCASSGSPGNTIYFGEGSWLTVV.

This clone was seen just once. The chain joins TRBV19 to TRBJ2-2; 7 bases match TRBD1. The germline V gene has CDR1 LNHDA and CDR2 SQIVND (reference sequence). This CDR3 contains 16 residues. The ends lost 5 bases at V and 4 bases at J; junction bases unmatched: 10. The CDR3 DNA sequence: TGTGCCAGTAGTTTAACAGGGGCCCGGGGCACCGGGGAGCTGTTTTTT. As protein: CASSLTGARGTGELFF.

The CDR3 protein is CASSLGTGGFGLYEQYF. The CDR3 region has the DNA TGTGCCAGCAGCTTAGGGACAGGGGGCTTCGGTCTGTACGAGCAGTACTTC. The V gene is TRBV7-6, the J gene TRBJ2-7; 11 bases are shared with TRBD1. V lost 1 base and J lost 4; bases outside the gene matches: 9. This CDR3 has 17 amino acids. Per the germline V gene, CDR1 is SGHVS and CDR2 is FNYEAQ.

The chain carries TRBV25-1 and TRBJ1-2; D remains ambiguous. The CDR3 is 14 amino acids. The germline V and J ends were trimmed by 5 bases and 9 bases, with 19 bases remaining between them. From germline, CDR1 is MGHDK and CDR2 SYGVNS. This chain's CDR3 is CASSRASGPGSYTF. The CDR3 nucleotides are TGTGCCAGCAGTCGGGCCTCCGGGCCGGGAAGCTACACCTTC.

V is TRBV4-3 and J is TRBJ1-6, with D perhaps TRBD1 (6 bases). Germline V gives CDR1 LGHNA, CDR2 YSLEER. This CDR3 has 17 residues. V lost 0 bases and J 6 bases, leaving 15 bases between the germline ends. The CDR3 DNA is TGCGCCAGCAGCCAAGAGACCCCAATCAGGGGTAATTCACCCCTCCACTTT. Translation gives CASSQETPIRGNSPLHF.

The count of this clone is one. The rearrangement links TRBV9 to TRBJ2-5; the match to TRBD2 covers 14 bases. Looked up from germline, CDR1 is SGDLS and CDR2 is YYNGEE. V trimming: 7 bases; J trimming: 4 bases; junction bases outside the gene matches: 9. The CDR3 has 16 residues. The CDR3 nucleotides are TGTGCCAGCGGTGCCGGGACTAGCGGGGGCGGAGAGACCCAGTACTTC. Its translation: CASGAGTSGGGETQYF. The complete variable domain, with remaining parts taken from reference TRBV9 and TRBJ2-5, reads DSGVTQTPKHLITATGQRVTLRCSPRSGDLSVYWYQQSLDQGLQFLIQYYNGEERAKGNILERFSAQQFPDLHSELNLSSLELGDSALYFCASGAGTSGGGETQYFGPGTRLLVL.

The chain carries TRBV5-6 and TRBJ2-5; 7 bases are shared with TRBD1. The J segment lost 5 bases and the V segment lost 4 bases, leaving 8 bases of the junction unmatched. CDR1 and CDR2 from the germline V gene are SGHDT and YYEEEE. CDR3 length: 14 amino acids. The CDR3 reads CASSKTGDGETQYF. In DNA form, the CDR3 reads TGTGCCAGCAGCAAAACAGGGGACGGGGAGACCCAGTACTTC.

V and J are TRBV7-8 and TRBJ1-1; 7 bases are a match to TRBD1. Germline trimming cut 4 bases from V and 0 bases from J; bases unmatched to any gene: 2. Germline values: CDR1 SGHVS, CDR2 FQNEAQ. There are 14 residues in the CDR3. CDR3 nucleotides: TGTGCCAGCAGCTCGGGACAGCTGAACACTGAAGCTTTCTTT. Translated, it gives CASSSGQLNTEAFF. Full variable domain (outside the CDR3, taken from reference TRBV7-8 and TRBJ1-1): GAGVSQSPRYKVAKRGQDVALRCDPISGHVSLFWYQQALGQGPEFLTYFQNEAQLDKSGLPSDRFFAERPEGSVSTLKIQRTQQEDSAVYLCASSSGQLNTEAFFGQGTRLTVV.

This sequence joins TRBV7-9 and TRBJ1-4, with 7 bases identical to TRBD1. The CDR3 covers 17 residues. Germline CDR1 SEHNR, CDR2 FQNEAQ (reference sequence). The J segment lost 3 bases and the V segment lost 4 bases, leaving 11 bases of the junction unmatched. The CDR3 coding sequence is TGTGCCAGCAGCTCGGACAGGAATAGTTTGGCTAATGAAAAACTGTTTTTT. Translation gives CASSSDRNSLANEKLFF.

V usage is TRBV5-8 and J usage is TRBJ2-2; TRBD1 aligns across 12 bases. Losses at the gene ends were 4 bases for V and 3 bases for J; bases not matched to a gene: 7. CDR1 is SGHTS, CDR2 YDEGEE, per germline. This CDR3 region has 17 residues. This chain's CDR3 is CASSQGQGARDTGELFF. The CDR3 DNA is TGTGCCAGCAGCCAGGGACAGGGGGCTAGGGACACCGGGGAGCTGTTTTTT.

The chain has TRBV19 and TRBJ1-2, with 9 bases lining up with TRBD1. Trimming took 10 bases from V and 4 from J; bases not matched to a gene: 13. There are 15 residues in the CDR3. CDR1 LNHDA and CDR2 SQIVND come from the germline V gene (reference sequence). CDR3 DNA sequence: TGTGCCACCCGCCCTACAGGGGGCGGCGGCTATGGCTACACCTTC. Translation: CATRPTGGGGYGYTF.

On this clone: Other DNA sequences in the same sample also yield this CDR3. The CDR3 region is CASSLDIYEQYF. The CDR3 coding sequence is TGTGCCAGCAGTTTAGACATATACGAGCAGTACTTC. The chain is built from TRBV12-3 or TRBV12-4 and TRBJ2-7, with D hard to call. This CDR3 has 12 amino acids. V gave up 1 base and J gave up 4 bases, with 5 bases separating them.